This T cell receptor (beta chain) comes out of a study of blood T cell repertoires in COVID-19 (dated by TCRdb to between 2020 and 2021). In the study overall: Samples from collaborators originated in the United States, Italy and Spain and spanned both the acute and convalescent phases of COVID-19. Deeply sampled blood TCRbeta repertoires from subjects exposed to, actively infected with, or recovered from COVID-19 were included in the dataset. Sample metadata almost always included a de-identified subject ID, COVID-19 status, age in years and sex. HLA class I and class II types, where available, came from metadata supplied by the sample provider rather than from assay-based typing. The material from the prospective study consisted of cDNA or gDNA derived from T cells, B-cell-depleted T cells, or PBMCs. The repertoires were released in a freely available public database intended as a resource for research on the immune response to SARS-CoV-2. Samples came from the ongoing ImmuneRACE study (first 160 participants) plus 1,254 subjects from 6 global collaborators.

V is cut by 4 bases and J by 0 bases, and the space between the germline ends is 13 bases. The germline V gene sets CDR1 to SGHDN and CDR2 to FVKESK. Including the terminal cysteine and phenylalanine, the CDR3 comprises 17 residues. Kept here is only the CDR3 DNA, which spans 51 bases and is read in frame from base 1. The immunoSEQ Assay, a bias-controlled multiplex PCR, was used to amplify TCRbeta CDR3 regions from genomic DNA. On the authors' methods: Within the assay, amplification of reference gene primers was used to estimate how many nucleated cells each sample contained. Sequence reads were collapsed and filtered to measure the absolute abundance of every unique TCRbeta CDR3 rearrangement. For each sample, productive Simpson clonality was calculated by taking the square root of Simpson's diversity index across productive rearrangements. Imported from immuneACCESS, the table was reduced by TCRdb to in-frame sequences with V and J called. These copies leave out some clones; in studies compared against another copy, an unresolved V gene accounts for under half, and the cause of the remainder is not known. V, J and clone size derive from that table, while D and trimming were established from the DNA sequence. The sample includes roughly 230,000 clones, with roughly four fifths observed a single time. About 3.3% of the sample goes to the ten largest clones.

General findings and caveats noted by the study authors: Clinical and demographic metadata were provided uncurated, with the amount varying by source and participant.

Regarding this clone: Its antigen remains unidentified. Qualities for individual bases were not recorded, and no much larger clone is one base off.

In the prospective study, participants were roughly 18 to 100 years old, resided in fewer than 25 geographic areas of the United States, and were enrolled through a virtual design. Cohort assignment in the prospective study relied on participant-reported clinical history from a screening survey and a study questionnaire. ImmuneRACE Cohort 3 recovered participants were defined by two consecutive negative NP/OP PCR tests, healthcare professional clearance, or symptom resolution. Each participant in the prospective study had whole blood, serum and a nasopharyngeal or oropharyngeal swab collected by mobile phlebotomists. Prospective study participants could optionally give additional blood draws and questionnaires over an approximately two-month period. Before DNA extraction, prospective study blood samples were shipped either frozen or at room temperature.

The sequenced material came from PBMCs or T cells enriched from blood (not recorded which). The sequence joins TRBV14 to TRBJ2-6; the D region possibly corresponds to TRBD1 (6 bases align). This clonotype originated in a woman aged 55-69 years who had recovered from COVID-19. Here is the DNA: TGTGCCAGCAGCCCCCGGACAGCCTCCTCTGGGGCCAACGTCCTGACTTTC. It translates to CASSPRTASSGANVLTF.